This T cell receptor (beta chain) appears in the sequencing data of a study of human T cells and chemical hapten exposure. This clonotype has more than one count but fewer than ten. As for time point: patch test 2, 6 weeks after DPC sensitization. Specified treatment: therapeutic diphenylcyclopropenone sensitization with weekly scalp DPC. The study enrolled 18 to 70-year-old alopecia patients suitable for DPC. In the source study's methods: Samples contained a median of approximately 100,000 TCRs, with a range of about 20,000 to 750,000. TCRdb fed the RACE reads into MiXCR, producing one record per CDR3 protein. None of the V and J calls come from the authors' own analysis; TCRdb made them. The data show some 70,000 distinct CDR3 sequences, with about a tenth seen just once and around 6.8% held by the top ten. CDR1 and CDR2 (germline): MNHEY, SVGEGT. This CDR3 contains 11 residues. The V end was cut by 6 bases, the J end by 10 bases, with 10 bases between.

The sequencing used whole blood, collected in connection with sensitization to the hapten diphenylcyclopropenone (DPC). This receptor was taken from a woman aged 45-60 years with alopecia areata. Some clones in this sample may be carry-over from other donors' samples. The J gene is TRBJ2-1, the V gene TRBV6-2 or TRBV6-3; the D gene could be TRBD1 or TRBD2 (6 bases each). CDR3 region: CASSQGGEQFF. The CDR3 DNA reads TGTGCCAGCAGCCAAGGGGGGGAGCAGTTCTTC.